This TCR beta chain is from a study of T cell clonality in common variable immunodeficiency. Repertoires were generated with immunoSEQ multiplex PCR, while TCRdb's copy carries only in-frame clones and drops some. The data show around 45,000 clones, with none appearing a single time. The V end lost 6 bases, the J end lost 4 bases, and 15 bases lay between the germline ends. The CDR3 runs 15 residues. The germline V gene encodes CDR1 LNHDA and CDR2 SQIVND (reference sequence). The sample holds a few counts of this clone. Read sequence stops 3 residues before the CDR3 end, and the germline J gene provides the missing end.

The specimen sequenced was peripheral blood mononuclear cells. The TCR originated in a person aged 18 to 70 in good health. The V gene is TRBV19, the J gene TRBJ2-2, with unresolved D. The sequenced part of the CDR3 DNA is TGTGCCAGTAGGATCGACGGGTCGGGCACCGGGGAG. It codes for CASRIDGSGTGE. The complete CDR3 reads CASRIDGSGTGELFF.